The 19 T cell receptor beta chains listed next were all sequenced from one sample in a study of CD8+ T cells in alopecia areata. The authors extracted RNA and reverse transcribed it into cDNA as the sequencing template. Profiling relied on immunoSEQ multiplex PCR, and the TCRdb table lists in-frame clones only, not all of them. This table has about 180,000 clones, 50% to 70% appearing once. Sequenced material: CD4+ T cells sorted from blood, taken at week 0. The receptor source for this set is a human donor with alopecia areata.

The J gene is TRBJ1-6, the V gene TRBV4-3; D perhaps matches TRBD1 (6 bases). The CDR3 is made up of 15 amino acids. CDR1 is LGHNA and CDR2 is YSLEER in the germline V gene. The ends were cut back, 6 bases at V and 3 bases at J, with 12 bases in the middle. CDR3 in DNA: TGCGCCAGCAGAACGACAGGAAACTATAATTCACCCCTCCACTTT. Protein: CASRTTGNYNSPLHF.

The chain is built from TRBV18 and TRBJ1-6; D ambiguous. Germline assignment: CDR1 KGHSH and CDR2 LQKENI. The V end was cut by 7 bases, the J end by 3 bases, with 16 bases between. The CDR3 covers 16 residues. The CDR3 nucleotides are TGTGCCAGCTGTTGCGGAGATGAAGGCTATAATTCACCCCTCCACTTT. This sequence encodes CASCCGDEGYNSPLHF.

The CDR3, as DNA: TGTGCCAGCAGCTTAACAGGGTCGCGGGAGACCCAGTACTTC. Its protein is CASSLTGSRETQYF. The chain is built from TRBV7-3 and TRBJ2-5; D not certain. The CDR3 is 14 residues long. Deletions cut 0 bases from V and 5 bases from J, with 10 bases between. The V gene's germline CDR1 is SGHTA and CDR2 FQGTGA.

The chain uses TRBV27 and TRBJ1-2; tentatively, D is TRBD1 (6 bases). V was clipped by 6 bases and J by 7 bases, with 18 bases between them. This CDR3 spans 14 amino acids. CDR1 and CDR2 from the germline V gene are MNHEY and SMNVEV (reference sequence). CDR3 amino acids: CASRPYGGRFGYTF. In DNA form, the CDR3 reads TGTGCCAGCAGGCCCTATGGGGGGCGTTTTGGCTACACCTTC.

Concerning this clone itself: Other DNA sequences of this sample code for an identical CDR3. This chain uses TRBV29-1 with TRBJ2-3; D is perhaps TRBD1 (5 bases). In germline, CDR1 is SQVTM, CDR2 ANQGSEA. The CDR3 contains 12 residues. Trimming stripped 7 bases from V and 3 bases from J, with 11 bases between. Here the CDR3 DNA reads TGCAGCGCAGAAAGGGGAACAGATACGCAGTATTTT. Protein sequence: CSAERGTDTQYF.

The CDR3 reads CASSTGTGEDTQYF. DNA of the CDR3: TGCGCCAGCAGCACAGGAACAGGGGAAGATACGCAGTATTTT. J is TRBJ2-3 and V is TRBV5-1; TRBD1 matches at 7 bases. Germline V lookup: CDR1 SGHRS, CDR2 YFSETQ. Trimming removed 4 bases from V and 5 bases from J; junction bases left unmatched: 7. The CDR3 spans 14 residues.

This chain connects TRBV6-5 to TRBJ2-2; TRBD2 matches 10 bases. The CDR3 sequence is 15 residues long. CDR1 is MNHEY, CDR2 SVGAGI, per germline. After removal of 7 bases from V and 6 bases from J, the junction contained 8 bases not matched to a gene. The CDR3 DNA follows: TGTGCCAGCAACCCAGCGGGGGGGCCTCCCGGGGAGCTGTTTTTT. This codes for CASNPAGGPPGELFF.

V is TRBV14 and J is TRBJ2-2; no clear D gene. Germline-derived CDR1 and CDR2 are SGHDN and FVKESK. V lost 3 bases to trimming and J lost 6 bases, with 8 bases between them. The CDR3 runs to 13 residues. CDR3 DNA sequence: TGTGCCAGCAGCCACCTCCCTGCCGGGGAGCTGTTTTTT. This sequence encodes CASSHLPAGELFF.

The chain carries TRBV29-1 and TRBJ1-2, with D perhaps matching TRBD1 (6 bases). Germline-derived CDR1 and CDR2 are SQVTM and ANQGSEA. Trimming took 3 bases from V and 5 from J, leaving 16 bases between them. The CDR3 runs 14 residues. In DNA form, the CDR3 reads TGCAGCGTTGATGAGGGGGGCGCGGGGTATGGCTACACCTTC. This gives the protein CSVDEGGAGYGYTF.

In this sample, this clone turned up a few times. Other DNA sequences in the sample encode the same CDR3. The chain links TRBV15 to TRBJ2-5; TRBD2 matches at 11 bases. CDR1 and CDR2 from the germline V gene are LNHNV and YYDKDF (reference sequence). There are 16 residues in the CDR3. With V trimmed by 5 bases and J by 2 bases, 7 bases remained unmatched. The CDR3 loop reads CATSRRLAGRQETQYF. DNA for the CDR3: TGTGCCACCAGCCGCCGACTAGCGGGGAGACAAGAGACCCAGTACTTC.

This clone was observed a single time. The chain is built from TRBV9 and TRBJ2-5; D gene ambiguous. V lost 0 bases and J lost 3, with 9 bases in between. The CDR3 covers 14 residues. Per the germline V gene, CDR1 is SGDLS and CDR2 is YYNGEE. The CDR3 protein is CASSVGIGEETQYF. The CDR3 bases are TGTGCCAGCAGCGTAGGCATAGGTGAAGAGACCCAGTACTTC.

The chain uses TRBV2 and TRBJ2-7; D unclear. With 6 bases removed from V and 6 bases from J, the gap between germline ends came to 9 bases. This CDR3 region has 11 residues. The V gene's germline CDR1 is SNHLY and CDR2 FYNNEI. The CDR3 protein is CASRLFGEQYF. The CDR3 DNA reads as TGTGCCAGCAGACTTTTCGGCGAGCAGTACTTC.

The chain uses TRBV15 and TRBJ1-4; weak D call: TRBD1 (6 bases). Germline V gene data show CDR1 as LNHNV and CDR2 as YYDKDF (reference sequence). This CDR3 is built from 16 residues. V was cut by 5 bases and J by 8 bases, with 21 bases left in between. DNA for the CDR3: TGTGCCACCAGCGGAGCCACCGGGACATCGGGAGAAAAACTGTTTTTT. This translates into CATSGATGTSGEKLFF.

V gene TRBV27 combines with J gene TRBJ2-3, with 11 bases lining up with TRBD2. Unmatched junction bases numbered 3, after V lost 8 bases and J lost 2 bases. Per germline, CDR1 MNHEY and CDR2 SMNVEV (reference sequence). This CDR3 is built from 14 residues. DNA of the CDR3: TGTGCCAGCTGGACTAGCGGGTCCACAGATACGCAGTATTTT. Translating gives CASWTSGSTDTQYF.

The chain uses TRBV7-2 and TRBJ2-2, with D perhaps TRBD1 (6 bases). The CDR3 totals 15 residues. V shed 5 bases and J shed 5 bases, with 15 bases lying between them. Germline V gene sequence: CDR1 SGHTA, CDR2 FQGNSA. The CDR3 region is CASSAVRGHTGELFF. For the CDR3, the DNA is TGTGCCAGCAGCGCGGTCAGGGGTCATACCGGGGAGCTGTTTTTT.

This clone was picked up a small number of times. In DNA form, the CDR3 reads TGTGCCACCAGCAGAGCGGGGTCGGGCAGCCAGCATTTT. Protein: CATSRAGSGSQHF. This chain joins TRBV15 and TRBJ1-5, with D uncertain. V was cut by 1 base and J by 12 bases, with 13 bases left in between. The CDR3 is 13 residues long. CDR1 is LNHNV, CDR2 YYDKDF, per germline (reference sequence).

The chain carries TRBV27 and TRBJ2-2, with TRBD1 matching over 10 bases. This CDR3 has 15 amino acids. Germline values: CDR1 MNHEY, CDR2 SMNVEV (reference sequence). V was pared by 2 bases and J by 10 bases, with 7 bases of the junction left unmatched. The CDR3 loop is CASSLHRDRGMELFF. The CDR3 DNA is TGTGCCAGCAGTTTACACCGGGACAGGGGAATGGAGCTGTTTTTT.

The rearrangement joins TRBV7-8 to TRBJ1-3; no definite D call. V lost 0 bases, J lost 0 bases, and 6 bases lay in between. The length of the CDR3 is 15 residues. From germline, CDR1 is SGHVS and CDR2 FQNEAQ. The CDR3 loop reads CASSLAGYSGNTIYF. The CDR3, as DNA: TGTGCCAGCAGCTTAGCAGGGTACTCTGGAAACACCATATATTTT. The full variable domain, in which reference TRBV7-8 and TRBJ1-3 provide the parts outside the CDR3, is GAGVSQSPRYKVAKRGQDVALRCDPISGHVSLFWYQQALGQGPEFLTYFQNEAQLDKSGLPSDRFFAERPEGSVSTLKIQRTQQEDSAVYLCASSLAGYSGNTIYFGEGSWLTVV.

Comments on this clone: The sample carries other DNA sequences with the same CDR3. The chain is built from TRBV30 and TRBJ2-2, with D unclear. Per germline, CDR1 GTSNPN and CDR2 SVGIG (reference sequence). CDR3 length: 11 amino acids. V was cut by 4 bases and J by 5 bases, with 5 bases left in between. Here the CDR3 DNA reads TGTGCCTGGAAGGGAACCGGGGAGCTGTTTTTT. Protein: CAWKGTGELFF.